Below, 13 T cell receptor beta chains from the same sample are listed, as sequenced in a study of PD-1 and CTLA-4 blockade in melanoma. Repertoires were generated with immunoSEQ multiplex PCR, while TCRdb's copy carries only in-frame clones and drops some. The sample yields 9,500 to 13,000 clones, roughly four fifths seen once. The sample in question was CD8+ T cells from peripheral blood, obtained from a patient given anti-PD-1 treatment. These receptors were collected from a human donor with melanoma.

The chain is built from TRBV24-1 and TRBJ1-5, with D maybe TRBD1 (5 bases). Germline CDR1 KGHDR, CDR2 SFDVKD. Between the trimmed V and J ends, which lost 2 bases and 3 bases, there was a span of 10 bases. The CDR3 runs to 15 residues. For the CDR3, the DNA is TGTGCCACCAGTGATTCGGGACGGAACAATCAGCCCCAGCATTTT. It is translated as CATSDSGRNNQPQHF.

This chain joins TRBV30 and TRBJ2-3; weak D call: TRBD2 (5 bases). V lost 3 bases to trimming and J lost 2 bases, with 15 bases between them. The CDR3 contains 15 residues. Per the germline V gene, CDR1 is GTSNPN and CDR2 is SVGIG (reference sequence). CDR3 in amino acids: CAWSGNRLFTDTQYF. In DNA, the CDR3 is TGTGCCTGGAGCGGGAATAGACTCTTCACAGATACGCAGTATTTT.

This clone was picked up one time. This CDR3 reads CASSLDRVGGYTF. In DNA, the CDR3 is TGTGCCAGCAGCCTCGACAGGGTCGGGGGCTACACCTTC. This rearrangement joins TRBV6-2 or TRBV6-3 to TRBJ1-2; TRBD1 matches 7 bases. Germline V CDR1 and CDR2: MNHEY, SVGEGT. With V trimmed by 6 bases and J by 8 bases, 9 bases remained unmatched. This CDR3 spans 13 amino acids.

The DNA of the CDR3 is TGTGCCACCAGTAATGGGGTGGCGGATACGCAGTATTTT. Residues: CATSNGVADTQYF. The rearrangement links TRBV24-1 to TRBJ2-3; no reliable D call. CDR1 is KGHDR, CDR2 SFDVKD, per germline. Trimming removed 6 bases at V and 6 bases at J, with 12 bases between. The CDR3 length is 13 residues.

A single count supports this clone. The CDR3 spells CASEASGGLYEQYF. The CDR3 nucleotides read TGCGCCAGCGAAGCCTCTGGGGGATTATACGAGCAGTACTTC. The genes are TRBV10-2 and TRBJ2-7; D possibly matches TRBD1 or TRBD2 (5 bases each). CDR1 WSHSY and CDR2 SAAADI come from the germline V gene. CDR3 length: 14 residues. The V and J ends lost 8 bases and 4 bases respectively, with 18 bases between them.

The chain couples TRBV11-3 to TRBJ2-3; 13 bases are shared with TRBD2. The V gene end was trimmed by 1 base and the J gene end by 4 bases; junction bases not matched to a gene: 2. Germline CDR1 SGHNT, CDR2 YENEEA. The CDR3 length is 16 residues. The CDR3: CASSLGGLAGSDTQYF. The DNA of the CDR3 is TGTGCCAGCAGCTTAGGGGGACTAGCGGGATCAGATACGCAGTATTTT.

CDR3 coding DNA: TGTGCCAGCAGTTTGCAGGGAATTAGCGGCTACACCTTC. This translates into CASSLQGISGYTF. The chain employs TRBV6-5 and TRBJ1-2, with D perhaps TRBD1 (5 bases). This CDR3 comprises 13 residues. Germline lookup yields CDR1 MNHEY and CDR2 SVGAGI. Trimming took off 4 bases at V and 8 bases at J, with 14 bases between the two ends.

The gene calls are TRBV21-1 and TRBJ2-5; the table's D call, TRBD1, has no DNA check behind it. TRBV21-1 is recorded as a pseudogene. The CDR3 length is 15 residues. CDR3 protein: CASSSWDRGQETQYF. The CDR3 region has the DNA TGTGCCAGCAGCTCTTGGGACAGGGGTCAAGAGACCCAGTACTTC.

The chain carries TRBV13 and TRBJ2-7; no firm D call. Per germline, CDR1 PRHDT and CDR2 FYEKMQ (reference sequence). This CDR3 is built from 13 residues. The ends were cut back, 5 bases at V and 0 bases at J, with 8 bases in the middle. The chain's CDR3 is CASSPLNSYEQYF. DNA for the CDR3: TGTGCCAGCAGCCCCCTCAACTCCTACGAGCAGTACTTC.

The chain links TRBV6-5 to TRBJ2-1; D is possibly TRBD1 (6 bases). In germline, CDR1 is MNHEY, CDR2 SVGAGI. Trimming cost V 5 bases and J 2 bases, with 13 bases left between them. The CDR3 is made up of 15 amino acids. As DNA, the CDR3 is TGTGCCAGCAGTCCCCTTGGGGGCCCCTACAATGAGCAGTTCTTC. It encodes CASSPLGGPYNEQFF.

The CDR3 reads CSASEGSEAFF. The CDR3 DNA sequence: TGCAGTGCGTCCGAGGGTTCTGAAGCTTTCTTT. The rearrangement links TRBV20-1 to TRBJ1-1; D gene uncertain. The V end was cut by 6 bases, the J end by 6 bases, with 11 bases between. Germline CDR1 reads DFQATT; CDR2 reads SNEGSKA (reference sequence). The CDR3 loop spans 11 amino acids.

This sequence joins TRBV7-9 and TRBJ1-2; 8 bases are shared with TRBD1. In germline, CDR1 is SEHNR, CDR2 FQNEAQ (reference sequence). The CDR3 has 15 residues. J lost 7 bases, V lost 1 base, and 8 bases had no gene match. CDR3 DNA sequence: TGTGCCAGCAGCTTAGGAGACAGGGGATTTCGTGGCTACACCTTC. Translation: CASSLGDRGFRGYTF.

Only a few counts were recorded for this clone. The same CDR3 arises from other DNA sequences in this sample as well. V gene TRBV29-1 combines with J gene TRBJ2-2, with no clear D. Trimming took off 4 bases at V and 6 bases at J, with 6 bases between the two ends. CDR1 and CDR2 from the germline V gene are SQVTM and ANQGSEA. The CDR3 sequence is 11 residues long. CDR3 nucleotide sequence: TGCAGCGTTGGGGGTCCCGGGGAGCTGTTTTTT. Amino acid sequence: CSVGGPGELFF.